Each of the 18 T cell receptor beta chains below was sequenced from the same sample in a study of metastatic and nonmetastatic thyroid tumors. Nobody among the patients had been given any treatment before thyroid surgery. TCRdb re-processed the PCR reads through MiXCR. The table lists about 50,000 clones, less than 5% of them singletons. The sequenced material came from blood. The receptor set was obtained from a female donor with papillary thyroid cancer or a benign thyroid nodule (not recorded which). Some clones in this sample may be carry-over from other donors' samples.

Ten or more counts support this clone. This chain connects TRBV5-1 to TRBJ2-2; 11 positions match TRBD2. With 6 bases clipped from V and 3 bases from J, the junction kept 7 bases outside the gene matches. From germline, CDR1 is SGHRS and CDR2 YFSETQ. This CDR3 has 16 residues. CDR3 DNA sequence: TGCGCCAGCAACATAGCGGGAGGGCCCCACACCGGGGAGCTGTTTTTT. Protein: CASNIAGGPHTGELFF.

In regard to this clone: Within the sample, other DNA sequences also encode this same CDR3. The chain combines TRBV29-1 with TRBJ2-2; the match to TRBD2 covers 7 bases. The CDR3 sequence is 15 residues long. In germline, CDR1 is SQVTM, CDR2 ANQGSEA. The junction had 15 bases not matched to a gene; V was cut back by 3 bases and J by 11 bases. CDR3 loop: CSVEGEGDNTGELFF. Here the CDR3 DNA reads TGCAGCGTTGAGGGGGAGGGCGATAACACTGGTGAGCTGTTTTTT.

This clone has at least ten counts. V is TRBV3-1 and J is TRBJ1-2; possible D gene TRBD1, 5 bases. Germline-derived CDR1 and CDR2 are LGHDT and YNNKEL (reference sequence). Trimming left V 2 bases short and J 4 bases short, with 14 bases between. The CDR3 runs 15 residues. This CDR3 reads CASSQSRGGAYGYTF. CDR3 nucleotide sequence: TGTGCCAGCAGCCAATCCCGGGGGGGTGCCTATGGCTACACCTTC.

The chain uses TRBV20-1 and TRBJ1-4; 7 bases match TRBD1. Trimming cost V 0 bases and J 7 bases; bases outside gene matches: 11. The CDR3 runs 16 residues. The V gene's germline CDR1 is DFQATT and CDR2 SNEGSKA (reference sequence). CDR3 bases: TGCAGTGCTAGAGATTTGTCCAGGGGGTACGCTGAAAAACTGTTTTTT. Amino acids: CSARDLSRGYAEKLFF.

This clone was counted at least ten times. The chain combines TRBV2 with TRBJ1-1, with no clear D. Trimming took 6 bases from V and 1 from J, leaving 12 bases between them. Germline V lookup: CDR1 SNHLY, CDR2 FYNNEI. The CDR3 sequence is 14 residues long. The CDR3 spells CASSPGRGNTEAFF. CDR3 coding DNA: TGTGCCAGCAGCCCCGGACGGGGGAACACTGAAGCTTTCTTT.

With respect to this clone: One end of the junction fails to match germline, which may point to a read error. The chain recombines TRBV20-1 with TRBJ1-1; no clear D gene. Germline values: CDR1 DFQATT, CDR2 SNEGSKA (reference sequence). The CDR3 totals 14 residues. The CDR3 region has the DNA TGCAGTGCTAGAGATCCACTCCGGAACCCTGAAGCTTTCTTT. This encodes CSARDPLRNPEAFF.

The table lists this clone with a few counts. This chain joins TRBV28 and TRBJ1-2; D may be TRBD1 (6 bases). V was pared by 5 bases and J by 8 bases, with 15 bases between. The CDR3 extends over 13 amino acids. CDR1 MDHEN and CDR2 SYDVKM come from the germline V gene. CDR3 loop: CASSLPGAWGYTF. CDR3 DNA sequence: TGTGCCAGCAGTCTCCCAGGGGCATGGGGCTACACCTTC.

Worth noting for this clone: A much bigger clone sits one base away, suggesting this may be a read error. The chain has TRBV30 and TRBJ2-1; D unresolved. Trimming took 4 bases from V and 6 from J, leaving 16 bases between them. The CDR3 has 14 amino acids. CDR1 is GTSNPN and CDR2 is SVGIG in the germline V gene (reference sequence). DNA for the CDR3: TGTGCCTGGACCACCCGCTCAAAATGCAATGAGCAGTTCTTC. Translation: CAWTTRSKCNEQFF.

This clone was observed a few times. This chain links TRBV6-2 or TRBV6-3 with TRBJ2-7; 9 bases fit TRBD2. Germline CDR1 MNHEY, CDR2 SVGEGT. CDR3 length: 14 residues. V lost 3 bases and J lost 0; bases outside the gene matches: 0. CDR3 loop: CASSYSGSSYEQYF. The CDR3, as DNA: TGTGCCAGCAGTTATAGCGGGAGCTCCTACGAGCAGTACTTC.

V gene TRBV28 combines with J gene TRBJ1-5; TRBD1 is a possible D gene (6 bases). The V end lost 4 bases, the J end lost 7 bases, and 20 bases lay between the germline ends. The CDR3 runs 16 residues. The germline CDR1 and CDR2 sequences are MDHEN and SYDVKM. The CDR3 nucleotides are TGTGCCAGCAGTTCCCGGGGGGCCGGGTTGATGCAGCCCCAGCATTTT. Amino acids: CASSSRGAGLMQPQHF.

This clone was recorded at least ten times. The chain combines TRBV15 with TRBJ2-5; unclear D gene. CDR1 and CDR2 from the germline V gene are LNHNV and YYDKDF (reference sequence). Trimming pared 1 base from V and 4 bases from J, leaving 7 bases between. The CDR3 runs to 13 residues. CDR3 coding DNA: TGTGCCACCAGCAGAGGGATCGGAGAGACCCAGTACTTC. Its protein is CATSRGIGETQYF.

This clone was found many times. This chain joins TRBV27 and TRBJ2-1; D ambiguous. CDR1 is MNHEY, CDR2 SMNVEV, per germline (reference sequence). The CDR3 contains 17 residues. The V and J ends lost 3 bases and 2 bases respectively, with 17 bases between them. The CDR3 region has the DNA TGTGCCAGCAGTTTTTCGGCGTTGTACCCGCCCTACAATGAGCAGTTCTTC. It translates to CASSFSALYPPYNEQFF.

This clone was seen many times. This chain joins TRBV10-1 and TRBJ2-7; D might be TRBD2 (5 bases). The V gene lost 3 bases and the J gene lost 2 bases, with 8 bases spanning the gap. This CDR3 region has 13 residues. Germline V lookup: CDR1 WNHNN, CDR2 SYGVQD (reference sequence). CDR3 region: CASSDRGAYEQYF. In DNA form, the CDR3 reads TGCGCCAGCAGTGATCGGGGAGCCTACGAGCAGTACTTC.

This clone came up many times. The rearrangement joins TRBV5-8 to TRBJ2-3; D may be TRBD1 (8 bases). Germline CDR1 and CDR2: SGHTS and YDEGEE. There are 14 residues in the CDR3. The V gene lost 4 bases and the J gene lost 4 bases, with 13 bases spanning the gap. The CDR3 sequence is CASSRTGRADTQYF. The CDR3, as DNA: TGTGCCAGCAGCCGGACAGGGAGGGCAGATACGCAGTATTTT.

This clone was counted many times. The V and J genes are TRBV5-8 and TRBJ2-5; weak D call: TRBD2 (6 bases). V lost 9 bases, J lost 1 base, and 16 bases lay in between. This CDR3 spans 14 amino acids. Per the germline V gene, CDR1 is SGHTS and CDR2 is YDEGEE. The CDR3: CATSDRDFQETQYF. As DNA, the CDR3 is TGTGCCACTTCAGACCGGGACTTCCAAGAGACCCAGTACTTC.

This clone was observed a handful of times. The chain joins TRBV28 to TRBJ1-2; D is possibly TRBD1 (6 bases). Germline CDR1 reads MDHEN; CDR2 reads SYDVKM. With 6 bases removed from V and 5 bases from J, the gap between germline ends came to 13 bases. The CDR3 runs 13 residues. CDR3 bases: TGTGCCAGCAGCACAGGGTCGGCATATGGCTACACCTTC. Encoded protein: CASSTGSAYGYTF.

This clone was recorded many times. The chain links TRBV7-9 to TRBJ2-2; either TRBD1 or TRBD2 may fit D (6 bases each). Germline V gene sequence: CDR1 SEHNR, CDR2 FQNEAQ (reference sequence). This CDR3 comprises 16 residues. Trimming removed 3 bases at V and 1 base at J, with 12 bases between. The CDR3 bases are TGTGCCAGCAGCTTTGTCGGGGGACAGAACACCGGGGAGCTGTTTTTT. Its protein product is CASSFVGGQNTGELFF.

This clone was seen a handful of times. The rearrangement uses TRBV5-1 and TRBJ2-5; tentatively, D is TRBD1 (6 bases). The CDR3 covers 14 residues. Germline CDR1 is SGHRS and CDR2 is YFSETQ. Trimming removed 4 bases at V and 7 bases at J, with 17 bases between. CDR3: CASSIQGTTGTQYF. CDR3 DNA sequence: TGCGCCAGCAGCATCCAGGGGACAACGGGGACCCAGTACTTC.